This TCR beta chain originates from a study of blood T cell repertoires in COVID-19. At the level of the study: COVID-19 samples from acute and convalescent phases originated in the United States, Italy and Spain. T cells, B-cell-depleted T cells, or PBMCs supplied cDNA or gDNA.

In the original analysis: Scientists estimated how many nucleated cells there were by amplifying reference gene primers. Clones were sequenced by immunoSEQ multiplex PCR, and TCRdb holds only the in-frame ones, with some missing. The V and J calls and the clone size are those of that table, but D and trimming were determined from the DNA. The repertoire has about 410,000 clones, 85% to 90% of them found once; the top ten carry 1.5% to 2%. This CDR3 contains 13 residues. The V and J ends lost 0 bases and 6 bases respectively, with 9 bases between them. Germline CDR1 SGHTA, CDR2 FQGTGA. This sequence originates from a woman between 25 and 40 years old who had recovered from COVID-19. The chain recombines TRBV7-3 with TRBJ2-7; no definite D call. What was sequenced was PBMCs or T cells enriched from blood (not recorded which). CDR3 coding DNA: TGTGCCAGCAGCTTAACGGCCAGCGTCGAGCAGTACTTC. Protein sequence: CASSLTASVEQYF.